A single sample gave rise to the 26 T cell receptor beta chains below, sequenced in a study of CD8+CD57+ T cells in acquired aplastic anemia. Genomic DNA, the template, was used for profiling of the TCR beta VDJ and CDR3. TCRdb re-called the reads with MiXCR, one entry per CDR3 protein. Among over 150,000 distinct CDR3 sequences listed, less than 65% were seen once. The specimen was sorted CD4+, CD8+, or CD8+CD57+ T cells (not recorded which) from PBMCs. The source is a human donor in good health, serving as a control.

Remarks on this clonotype: Given a much more abundant clone one base away, this may be a read error. This chain links TRBV3-1 with TRBJ1-2, with a possible D match to TRBD1 (5 bases). The CDR3 covers 14 residues. V was shortened by 0 bases and J by 4 bases, with 9 bases between the two germline ends. Germline V CDR1 and CDR2: LGHDT, YNNKEL (reference sequence). CDR3 coding DNA: TGTGCCAGCAGCCAAGAGGGCAGGGTCTATGGCTACACCTTC. Translation gives CASSQEGRVYGYTF.

There are many counts of this clonotype. The rearrangement links TRBV5-1 to TRBJ2-5; no clear D gene. Between the trimmed V and J ends, which lost 4 bases and 6 bases, there was a span of 13 bases. CDR3 length equals 13 residues. CDR1 and CDR2 from the germline V gene are SGHRS and YFSETQ. The CDR3 reads CASSPQGSQTQYF. CDR3 coding DNA: TGCGCCAGCAGCCCACAAGGGTCCCAGACCCAGTACTTC.

V is TRBV7-9 and J is TRBJ2-5; 7 nucleotides agree with TRBD2. This CDR3 region has 12 residues. Germline CDR1 and CDR2: SEHNR and FQNEAQ (reference sequence). Trimming cost V 6 bases and J 5 bases; bases outside gene matches: 3. The CDR3 sequence is CASRGRGETQYF. The CDR3 region has the DNA TGTGCCAGCAGAGGGCGGGGGGAGACCCAGTACTTC.

At least ten counts were recorded for this clonotype. The chain uses TRBV20-1 and TRBJ2-1; 10 nucleotides agree with TRBD2. Germline assignment: CDR1 DFQATT and CDR2 SNEGSKA (reference sequence). The CDR3 has 16 amino acids. Trimming took 1 base from V and 6 from J; bases not matched to a gene: 9. DNA of the CDR3: TGCAGTGCTAGAGGAGCTGAGCGGGGGGGCCTCAATGAGCAGTTCTTC. This sequence encodes CSARGAERGGLNEQFF.

The chain uses TRBV9 and TRBJ1-1; D ambiguous. CDR1 is SGDLS, CDR2 YYNGEE, per germline. The V gene lost 0 bases and the J gene lost 0 bases, with 9 bases spanning the gap. The CDR3 spans 15 residues. DNA of the CDR3: TGTGCCAGCAGCGTAGGGCCTGGGGTGAACACTGAAGCTTTCTTT. It yields the protein CASSVGPGVNTEAFF.

This clonotype has at least ten counts. Mismatch with germline at one junction end may stem from a read error. This rearrangement joins TRBV30 to TRBJ2-4, with 8 bases aligning to TRBD1. This CDR3 has 14 amino acids. CDR1 and CDR2 from the germline V gene are GTSNPN and SVGIG (reference sequence). The CDR3 region has the DNA TGTGCCTGGAGTGTAACAGGGGGTAAAAGCATTCAGTACTTC. It translates to CAWSVTGGKSIQYF. The full variable domain, in which reference TRBV30 and TRBJ2-4 provide the parts outside the CDR3, is SQTIHQWPATLVQPVGSPLSLECTVEGTSNPNLYWYRQAAGRGLQLLFYSVGIGQISSEVPQNLSASRPQDRQFILSSKKLLLSDSGFYLCAWSVTGGKSIQYFGAGTRLSVL.

In the case of this clonotype: This is likely a read error, given that the CDR3 carries no conserved phenylalanine or tryptophan at its end. V gene TRBV24-1 combines with J gene TRBJ2-3; D is perhaps TRBD1 (8 bases). This CDR3 region has 17 residues. Germline loops: CDR1 KGHDR, CDR2 SFDVKD. This CDR3 is CAISDITGGGGTDTQYS. For the CDR3, the DNA is TGTGCCATCAGTGATATTACAGGGGGGGGAGGCACAGATACGCAGTATTCT.

This clonotype was picked up one time. The chain combines TRBV10-3 with TRBJ1-6; D unresolved. The CDR3 length is 16 residues. V was shortened by 3 bases and J by 7 bases, with 16 bases between the two germline ends. Germline V gene lookup returns CDR1 ENHRY and CDR2 SYGVKD. CDR3 DNA sequence: TGTGCCATCAGTGACGGGTCCGGCTACAAGAATTCACCCCTCCACTTT. Protein product: CAISDGSGYKNSPLHF.

This clonotype was seen more than once but under ten times. This chain joins TRBV7-2 and TRBJ1-2; D is perhaps TRBD1 (6 bases). The CDR3 covers 15 residues. V dropped 0 bases and J dropped 4 bases, with 12 bases sitting between them. From germline, CDR1 is SGHTA and CDR2 FQGNSA. CDR3 DNA sequence: TGTGCCAGCAGCTTAGCGACCGGGGGCCCCTATGGCTACACCTTC. The encoded protein is CASSLATGGPYGYTF.

This clonotype was seen ten or more times. The chain is built from TRBV7-3 and TRBJ2-3, with 7 nucleotides matching TRBD1. There are 15 residues in the CDR3. CDR1 and CDR2 from the germline V gene are SGHTA and FQGTGA. The ends lost 5 bases at V and 0 bases at J; junction bases unmatched: 5. The CDR3 here is CASSLLGQSTDTQYF. The CDR3 DNA reads TGTGCCAGCAGCCTCCTGGGACAGAGCACAGATACGCAGTATTTT.

V usage is TRBV5-4 and J usage is TRBJ1-2; D is uncertain. CDR1 is SGHNT, CDR2 YYREEE, per germline (reference sequence). Deletions cut 7 bases from V and 4 bases from J, with 14 bases between. The CDR3 has 13 residues. The CDR3 sequence: CASSSRQVYGYTF. DNA of the CDR3: TGTGCCAGCTCATCGCGGCAGGTCTATGGCTACACCTTC.

This clonotype was observed a few times. The rearrangement joins TRBV24-1 to TRBJ2-3; D is undetermined. Germline V gene sequence: CDR1 KGHDR, CDR2 SFDVKD. This CDR3 is 14 amino acids long. The ends were cut back, 0 bases at V and 3 bases at J, with 6 bases in the middle. The CDR3 protein is CATSDLQVTDTQYF. The CDR3 DNA is TGTGCCACCAGTGATTTGCAGGTTACAGATACGCAGTATTTT.

V gene TRBV7-2 combines with J gene TRBJ1-1; TRBD1 aligns across 10 bases. Germline V lookup: CDR1 SGHTA, CDR2 FQGNSA. This CDR3 contains 14 residues. J gave up 6 bases and V 9 bases, and 10 bases lay outside the gene matches. The DNA for the CDR3 is TGTGCCAGTAGTACCGGACAGGGGGGCTCTGAAGCTTTCTTT. Its protein product is CASSTGQGGSEAFF. The whole variable domain, remainder taken from reference TRBV7-2 and TRBJ1-1, is GAGVSQSPSNKVTEKGKDVELRCDPISGHTALYWYRQSLGQGLEFLIYFQGNSAPDKSGLPSDRFSAERTGGSVSTLTIQRTQQEDSAVYLCASSTGQGGSEAFFGQGTRLTVV.

V is TRBV2 and J is TRBJ2-3; tentatively, D is TRBD2 (6 bases). The CDR3 loop spans 15 amino acids. The V end lost 6 bases, the J end lost 5 bases, and 18 bases lay between the germline ends. Germline V gene sequence: CDR1 SNHLY, CDR2 FYNNEI. As DNA, the CDR3 is TGTGCCAGCAGCCCTCCCTCGGGGGTGGTAGATACGCAGTATTTT. Encoded protein: CASSPPSGVVDTQYF.

The chain uses TRBV7-3 and TRBJ2-2, with D unresolved. The germline gives CDR1 SGHTA, CDR2 FQGTGA. CDR3 size: 12 residues. Between the trimmed V and J ends, which lost 0 bases and 7 bases, there was a span of 3 bases. Written as DNA, the CDR3 is TGTGCCAGCAGCTTAACGATCGGGGAGCTGTTTTTT. Translated, it gives CASSLTIGELFF.

This rearrangement joins TRBV6-6 to TRBJ2-5; D perhaps matches TRBD2 (6 bases). The germline CDR1 and CDR2 sequences are MNHNY and SVGAGI (reference sequence). V lost 5 bases, J lost 2 bases, and 12 bases lay in between. The CDR3 sequence is 14 residues long. This chain's CDR3 is CASSDAGFQETQYF. The CDR3 DNA follows: TGTGCCAGCAGTGATGCGGGGTTTCAAGAGACCCAGTACTTC.

The J gene is TRBJ1-2, the V gene TRBV2; 9 bases map to TRBD1. Unmatched junction bases numbered 7, after V lost 3 bases and J lost 5 bases. Per germline, CDR1 SNHLY and CDR2 FYNNEI. The CDR3 totals 15 residues. The CDR3 DNA reads as TGTGCCAGCAGTGATCAGGGGACAGGGCTTTATGGCTACACCTTC. This translates into CASSDQGTGLYGYTF. Looking up the rest from reference TRBV2 and TRBJ1-2 gives the full variable domain: EPEVTQTPSHQVTQMGQEVILRCVPISNHLYFYWYRQILGQKVEFLVSFYNNEISEKSEIFDDQFSVERPDGSNFTLKIRSTKLEDSAMYFCASSDQGTGLYGYTFGSGTRLTVV.

The gene calls are TRBV2 and TRBJ1-2, with 9 positions matching TRBD1. Trimming took 6 bases from V and 2 from J; bases not matched to a gene: 7. Per germline, CDR1 SNHLY and CDR2 FYNNEI. This CDR3 is 15 amino acids long. The CDR3: CASSQVGTGNYGYTF. In nucleotides, the CDR3 is TGTGCCAGCAGCCAAGTAGGGACAGGGAACTATGGCTACACCTTC.

This sequence joins TRBV20-1 and TRBJ1-2; the match to TRBD1 covers 8 bases. Germline CDR1 DFQATT, CDR2 SNEGSKA (reference sequence). The CDR3 has 14 residues. With V trimmed by 5 bases and J by 4 bases, 9 bases remained unmatched. The CDR3: CSADLDRDGYGYTF. The DNA of the CDR3 is TGCAGTGCTGATTTGGACAGGGATGGCTATGGCTACACCTTC.

This clonotype has a handful of counts. CDR3 protein: CASSTDSNYGYTF. CDR3 DNA sequence: TGTGCCAGTAGCACGGACTCCAACTATGGCTACACCTTC. This sequence joins TRBV19 and TRBJ1-2; D is unclear. V was pared by 6 bases and J by 2 bases, with 10 bases between. Germline CDR1 is LNHDA and CDR2 is SQIVND (reference sequence). The CDR3 sequence is 13 residues long.

The chain carries TRBV2 and TRBJ2-7, with TRBD1 matching 10 bases. After removal of 6 bases from V and 3 bases from J, the junction contained 5 bases not matched to a gene. CDR1 is SNHLY and CDR2 is FYNNEI in the germline V gene. The CDR3 has 14 residues. CDR3 sequence: CASRAGTGVYEQYF. CDR3 DNA: TGTGCCAGCAGAGCCGGGACAGGGGTCTACGAGCAGTACTTC.

In its sample, this clonotype was seen many times. The chain has TRBV19 and TRBJ1-2, with 9 bases that match TRBD1. V lost 7 bases and J lost 8; bases outside the gene matches: 5. The CDR3 is 12 residues long. From germline, CDR1 is LNHDA and CDR2 SQIVND (reference sequence). DNA for the CDR3: TGTGCCAGTATTGGGACAGGGTGGGGCTACACCTTC. It codes for CASIGTGWGYTF.

The chain couples TRBV25-1 to TRBJ2-1; 8 bases map to TRBD1. V dropped 11 bases and J dropped 1; count of bases not matched to a gene: 10. Germline V lookup: CDR1 MGHDK, CDR2 SYGVNS. This CDR3 is 15 amino acids long. The CDR3 nucleotides are TGTGCCCGTTTCCCAGGGGGCGCATCCTACAATGAGCAGTTCTTC. Amino acids: CARFPGGASYNEQFF.

About this clonotype: A much more abundant neighbour one base away suggests this may be a read error. This is likely a read error, given that the CDR3 carries no conserved phenylalanine or tryptophan at its end. The V call is TRBV3-1, the J call TRBJ1-1; TRBD1 might be the D (5 bases). Germline V gene sequence: CDR1 LGHDT, CDR2 YNNKEL (reference sequence). This CDR3 is 14 amino acids long. V dropped 6 bases and J dropped 5 bases, with 16 bases sitting between them. The DNA for the CDR3 is TGTGCCAGCAGGGGGGACGGGGGTCGAACTGAAGCTTTCCTT. Translated: CASRGDGGRTEAFL.

Ten or more counts support this clonotype. The chain has TRBV2 and TRBJ1-1; perhaps TRBD1 as D (6 bases). Germline V gives CDR1 SNHLY, CDR2 FYNNEI. Trimming left V 2 bases short and J 4 bases short, with 11 bases between. This CDR3 comprises 14 residues. CDR3 DNA sequence: TGTGCCAGCAGTGAAATGGGAGGGGGCACTGAAGCTTTCTTT. Translated: CASSEMGGGTEAFF.

The chain joins TRBV7-9 to TRBJ1-2; 7 bases are a match to TRBD1. Germline loops: CDR1 SEHNR, CDR2 FQNEAQ (reference sequence). CDR3 length: 16 amino acids. The V gene end was trimmed by 6 bases and the J gene end by 1 base; junction bases not matched to a gene: 11. DNA of the CDR3: TGTGCCAGCAGGCCGCCCGGGACAGCGCTTAACTATGGCTACACCTTC. This sequence encodes CASRPPGTALNYGYTF.